The 27 T cell receptor beta chains given below trace back to one sample, sequenced in a study of control samples from healthy donors and cancer patients. The method was immunoSEQ multiplex PCR; TCRdb's version includes in-frame clones alone and lacks a portion of them. The data show roughly 43,000 clones, approximately 87% seen once. Material: PBMCs. Source of these receptors: a woman aged 55-70 years with lung cancer.

This sequence joins TRBV9 and TRBJ1-3; maybe TRBD1 (6 bases). This CDR3 contains 14 residues. Germline V CDR1 and CDR2: SGDLS, YYNGEE. V was pared by 3 bases and J by 1 base, with 8 bases between. In DNA, the CDR3 is TGTGCCAGCAGCGCACAGGGTTCTGGAAACACCATATATTTT. Its protein product is CASSAQGSGNTIYF.

V usage is TRBV30 and J usage is TRBJ2-7, with D possibly being TRBD1 or TRBD2 (5 bases each). The CDR3 totals 14 residues. From germline, CDR1 is GTSNPN and CDR2 SVGIG (reference sequence). With 1 base removed from V and 4 bases from J, the gap between germline ends came to 14 bases. CDR3 nucleotide sequence: TGTGCCTGGAGTGCGGGGCAGCCGAGGTACGAGCAGTACTTC. This codes for CAWSAGQPRYEQYF.

The rearrangement joins TRBV2 to TRBJ2-3; D uncertain. The CDR3 runs to 15 residues. The germline V gene encodes CDR1 SNHLY and CDR2 FYNNEI. V lost 7 bases, J lost 1 base, and 15 bases lay in between. The chain's CDR3 is CASTENVAGTDTQYF. As DNA, the CDR3 is TGTGCCAGCACCGAGAATGTGGCCGGCACAGATACGCAGTATTTT.

The sample holds a few counts of this clone. The chain couples TRBV3-1 (or the pseudogene TRBV3-2) to TRBJ1-5; the match to TRBD1 covers 8 bases. V lost 2 bases to trimming and J lost 6 bases; unmatched junction nucleotides: 6. Germline V gene data show CDR1 as LGHDT and CDR2 as YNNKEL (reference sequence). The CDR3 has 15 amino acids. This CDR3 reads CASSQNPGGSQPQHF. Here the CDR3 DNA reads TGTGCCAGCAGCCAAAACCCAGGGGGCTCTCAGCCCCAGCATTTT.

The chain links TRBV29-1 to TRBJ2-5; no firm D call. The CDR3 runs 13 residues. Per germline, CDR1 SQVTM and CDR2 ANQGSEA. V lost 1 base to trimming and J lost 2 bases, with 8 bases between them. CDR3 in amino acids: CSVEGSSQETQYF. DNA of the CDR3: TGCAGCGTTGAAGGTTCATCTCAAGAGACCCAGTACTTC.

The V and J genes are TRBV11-3 and TRBJ2-5; D gene ambiguous. The CDR3 consists of 13 residues. V was clipped by 3 bases and J by 2 bases, with 7 bases between them. Looked up from germline, CDR1 is SGHNT and CDR2 is YENEEA. The CDR3 DNA follows: TGTGCCAGCAGCTTGGACCTGCAAGAGACCCAGTACTTC. Amino acid sequence: CASSLDLQETQYF.

The V gene is TRBV10-1, the J gene TRBJ1-5, with TRBD1 matching 9 bases. The length of the CDR3 is 16 residues. With V trimmed by 3 bases and J by 6 bases, 9 bases remained unmatched. Per the germline V gene, CDR1 is WNHNN and CDR2 is SYGVQD (reference sequence). Here the CDR3 DNA reads TGCGCCAGCAGTGAACCGGGACAGGGAGTAGGTCAGCCCCAGCATTTT. Residues: CASSEPGQGVGQPQHF.

The V gene is TRBV12-5, the J gene TRBJ2-2, with TRBD2 matching over 7 bases. The CDR3 is 17 amino acids. Trimming removed 0 bases from V and 2 bases from J; junction bases left unmatched: 6. Germline CDR1 reads LGHNT; CDR2 reads FRNRAP. CDR3 loop: CASGLVLLAGNTGELFF. The CDR3 region has the DNA TGTGCTAGTGGTTTGGTACTATTAGCGGGTAACACCGGGGAGCTGTTTTTT.

V gene TRBV30 combines with J gene TRBJ2-7; 7 bases map to TRBD1. In germline, CDR1 is GTSNPN, CDR2 SVGIG (reference sequence). The CDR3 totals 14 residues. V lost 2 bases and J lost 3; bases outside the gene matches: 7. Here the CDR3 DNA reads TGTGCCTGGAGTCAGTGGGACAGAGGCTACGAGCAGTACTTC. Its protein product is CAWSQWDRGYEQYF.

The chain combines TRBV7-2 with TRBJ2-7; D is possibly TRBD1 (6 bases). Trimming removed 4 bases from V and 2 bases from J, with 12 bases in between. The CDR3 covers 14 residues. From germline, CDR1 is SGHTA and CDR2 FQGNSA. CDR3 amino acids: CASSSQGSAYEQYF. The CDR3 nucleotides read TGTGCCAGCAGCTCCCAGGGGAGCGCCTACGAGCAGTACTTC.

The V and J genes are TRBV24-1 and TRBJ2-5, with D unclear. With 4 bases removed from V and 7 bases from J, the gap between germline ends came to 9 bases. Germline-derived CDR1 and CDR2 are KGHDR and SFDVKD. The length of the CDR3 is 12 residues. The CDR3 sequence: CATSDQPATQYF. The CDR3 coding sequence is TGTGCCACCAGTGACCAACCAGCGACCCAGTACTTC.

V gene TRBV7-2 combines with J gene TRBJ1-5, with no clear D. This CDR3 is built from 15 residues. With 1 base removed from V and 1 base from J, the gap between germline ends came to 8 bases. The germline CDR1 and CDR2 sequences are SGHTA and FQGNSA. For the CDR3, the DNA is TGTGCCAGCAGCTTAGTGGCAGAAAGCAATCAGCCCCAGCATTTT. It is translated as CASSLVAESNQPQHF.

The V gene is TRBV10-2, the J gene TRBJ1-2; TRBD1 matches 8 bases. The length of the CDR3 is 15 residues. The J segment lost 2 bases and the V segment lost 6 bases, leaving 8 bases of the junction unmatched. Germline values: CDR1 WSHSY, CDR2 SAAADI. The CDR3 sequence: CASRSGQGINYGYTF. CDR3 bases: TGCGCCAGCAGATCTGGACAGGGTATCAACTATGGCTACACCTTC.

The V gene is TRBV4-3, the J gene TRBJ2-1; 9 bases align to TRBD2. This CDR3 comprises 14 residues. Germline assignment: CDR1 LGHNA and CDR2 YSLEER. The V gene end was trimmed by 1 base and the J gene end by 8 bases; junction bases not matched to a gene: 3. In nucleotides, the CDR3 is TGCGCCAGCAGCCAAGGGACTAGCGTCGATGAGCAGTTCTTC. Protein product: CASSQGTSVDEQFF.

A single count supports this clone. The CDR3, as DNA: TGTGCCAGCAGCTCGCAACAAATGAAAGATGAGCAGTTCTTC. Protein: CASSSQQMKDEQFF. V gene TRBV11-3 combines with J gene TRBJ2-1; D not certain. Germline V lookup: CDR1 SGHNT, CDR2 YENEEA. V lost 4 bases and J 8 bases, leaving 15 bases between the germline ends. This CDR3 has 14 residues.

This rearrangement joins TRBV6-4 to TRBJ1-1; D remains ambiguous. Germline values: CDR1 MRHNA, CDR2 SNTAGT. With 8 bases removed from V and 1 base from J, the gap between germline ends came to 11 bases. The length of the CDR3 is 13 residues. The CDR3 DNA sequence: TGTGCCAGCTCAAGGGAGCGGAACACTGAAGCTTTCTTT. The encoded protein is CASSRERNTEAFF.

The count of this clone is one. V gene TRBV28 combines with J gene TRBJ2-7; D is unresolved. The CDR3 length is 17 residues. V shed 3 bases and J shed 0 bases, with 18 bases lying between them. Germline V gene data show CDR1 as MDHEN and CDR2 as SYDVKM. In nucleotides, the CDR3 is TGTGCCAGCAGTTTTTGGGATTTGGGGTGGGTCTCCTACGAGCAGTACTTC. As protein: CASSFWDLGWVSYEQYF.

The chain joins TRBV6-4 to TRBJ2-3, with 7 bases aligning to TRBD1. The germline V gene encodes CDR1 MRHNA and CDR2 SNTAGT. There are 14 residues in the CDR3. Germline trimming cut 6 bases from V and 2 bases from J; bases unmatched to any gene: 5. For the CDR3, the DNA is TGTGCCAGCAGCGAGACAGGGTCCACAGATACGCAGTATTTT. Residues: CASSETGSTDTQYF.

The chain has TRBV11-2 and TRBJ2-1, with TRBD2 matching over 9 bases. This CDR3 region has 15 residues. The ends lost 4 bases at V and 7 bases at J; junction bases unmatched: 8. Per the germline V gene, CDR1 is SGHAT and CDR2 is FQNNGV. In DNA form, the CDR3 reads TGTGCCAGCAGCTCTTATGGGCGGGAGGGTAATGAGCAGTTCTTC. Protein: CASSSYGREGNEQFF.

This clone appeared once. The chain links TRBV2 to TRBJ2-1, with D unclear. Germline loops: CDR1 SNHLY, CDR2 FYNNEI. This CDR3 is 12 amino acids long. Trimming removed 7 bases at V and 10 bases at J, with 14 bases between. The CDR3 loop is CASTPESDEQFF. As DNA, the CDR3 is TGTGCCAGCACCCCCGAGAGTGACGAGCAGTTCTTC.

The genes are TRBV4-2 and TRBJ2-1; 8 nucleotides line up with TRBD2. Trimming cost V 4 bases and J 5 bases; bases outside gene matches: 7. From germline, CDR1 is LGHNA and CDR2 YNFKEQ. The CDR3 spans 15 residues. CDR3 sequence: CASSRIAGQNNEQFF. As DNA, the CDR3 is TGTGCCAGCAGCCGGATAGCGGGGCAAAACAATGAGCAGTTCTTC.

The V and J genes are TRBV9 and TRBJ1-4, with TRBD1 identical over 7 bases. CDR1 is SGDLS and CDR2 is YYNGEE in the germline V gene. The V gene end was trimmed by 4 bases and the J gene end by 8 bases; junction bases not matched to a gene: 14. There are 16 residues in the CDR3. CDR3 DNA sequence: TGTGCCAGCAGCTCTCCCCGGGACAGTGAAGGAGAAAAACTGTTTTTT. Amino acids: CASSSPRDSEGEKLFF. Using reference TRBV9 and TRBJ1-4 for the parts outside the CDR3, the full variable domain is DSGVTQTPKHLITATGQRVTLRCSPRSGDLSVYWYQQSLDQGLQFLIQYYNGEERAKGNILERFSAQQFPDLHSELNLSSLELGDSALYFCASSSPRDSEGEKLFFGSGTQLSVL.

The chain employs TRBV5-1 and TRBJ1-1; D is unclear. Deletions cut 1 base from V and 0 bases from J, with 13 bases between. Germline V gene lookup returns CDR1 SGHRS and CDR2 YFSETQ. This CDR3 is built from 16 residues. This chain's CDR3 is CASSLSPAGLNTEAFF. The CDR3, as DNA: TGCGCCAGCAGCTTGAGCCCAGCAGGCCTGAACACTGAAGCTTTCTTT.

CDR3 amino acids: CASSGTALGNQPQHF. The CDR3 region has the DNA TGTGCCAGCAGTGGGACAGCCTTAGGCAATCAGCCCCAGCATTTT. The V call is TRBV2, the J call TRBJ1-5; perhaps TRBD1 as D (6 bases). This CDR3 is built from 15 residues. Germline V gene data show CDR1 as SNHLY and CDR2 as FYNNEI. V lost 4 bases and J 2 bases, leaving 12 bases between the germline ends.

This chain links TRBV4-2 with TRBJ1-2; D possibly corresponds to TRBD1 (5 bases). The CDR3 is 19 residues long. V was trimmed by 0 bases and J by 2 bases, leaving 22 bases between them. Germline V gene sequence: CDR1 LGHNA, CDR2 YNFKEQ. Here the CDR3 reads CASSQDMGPAGQKNYGYTF. The CDR3 DNA sequence: TGTGCCAGCAGCCAAGATATGGGCCCAGCGGGGCAGAAAAACTATGGCTACACCTTC.

The chain is built from TRBV25-1 and TRBJ2-4, with 9 positions matching TRBD1. Looked up from germline, CDR1 is MGHDK and CDR2 is SYGVNS. After removal of 1 base from V and 9 bases from J, the junction contained 4 bases not matched to a gene. The CDR3 extends over 14 amino acids. The CDR3 region is CASSESGQGFIQYF. The CDR3 nucleotides are TGTGCCAGCAGTGAATCAGGACAGGGGTTCATTCAGTACTTC.

V and J are TRBV14 and TRBJ1-2, with D perhaps TRBD1 (6 bases). With 0 bases removed from V and 8 bases from J, the gap between germline ends came to 13 bases. The CDR3 sequence is 14 residues long. Germline loops: CDR1 SGHDN, CDR2 FVKESK. This chain's CDR3 is CASSQDGGPGGYTF. CDR3 coding DNA: TGTGCCAGCAGCCAAGATGGGGGCCCGGGAGGCTACACCTTC.